The 7 T cell receptor beta chains below all came from one sample that was sequenced in a study of pediatric ulcerative colitis. Method: immunoSEQ multiplex PCR; TCRdb's copy keeps in-frame clones and lacks some. The table lists approximately 32,000 clones, around 80% of them singletons. Input material: blood. These receptors were collected from a boy aged 5-17 years with severe ulcerative colitis.

This clone came up once. This chain links TRBV7-8 with TRBJ1-5; no firm D call. Germline V gene lookup returns CDR1 SGHVS and CDR2 FQNEAQ. V shed 4 bases and J shed 1 base, with 17 bases lying between them. CDR3 length: 17 amino acids. The CDR3 DNA sequence: TGTGCCAGCAGCTCCCCGGACGCCCCTGGGAGCAATCAGCCCCAGCATTTT. This sequence encodes CASSSPDAPGSNQPQHF.

J is TRBJ1-1 and V is TRBV6-1, with 7 bases lining up with TRBD1. This CDR3 is 11 amino acids long. Germline V CDR1 and CDR2: MNHNS, SASEGT. J was trimmed by 8 bases and V by 7 bases; bases with no gene match: 4. CDR3 in DNA: TGTGCCAGCACTCGACAGGGCGAAGCTTTCTTT. It yields the protein CASTRQGEAFF.

This rearrangement joins TRBV19 to TRBJ1-2; TRBD1 matches at 7 bases. The V segment lost 4 bases and the J segment 6 bases; nucleotides outside the gene matches: 5. The CDR3 spans 13 residues. Germline CDR1 and CDR2: LNHDA and SQIVND (reference sequence). CDR3 sequence (DNA): TGTGCCAGTAGTAAAGGGGGCAGCAATGGCTACACCTTC. Translation: CASSKGGSNGYTF.

This rearrangement joins TRBV10-3 to TRBJ2-6; D is undetermined. The CDR3 sequence is 15 residues long. V was shortened by 4 bases and J by 4 bases, with 11 bases between the two germline ends. Germline-derived CDR1 and CDR2 are ENHRY and SYGVKD. CDR3 in amino acids: CAISGGAPGANVLTF. DNA for the CDR3: TGTGCCATCAGTGGCGGCGCCCCAGGGGCCAACGTCCTGACTTTC.

The genes are TRBV11-2 and TRBJ1-2; D remains ambiguous. The germline V gene has CDR1 SGHAT and CDR2 FQNNGV. Deletions cut 4 bases from V and 2 bases from J, with 14 bases between. This CDR3 region has 15 residues. CDR3 bases: TGTGCCAGCAGCTCCATAGGGATTCAGAACTATGGCTACACCTTC. Its translation: CASSSIGIQNYGYTF. Looking up the rest from reference TRBV11-2 and TRBJ1-2 gives the full variable domain: EAGVAQSPRYKIIEKRQSVAFWCNPISGHATLYWYQQILGQGPKLLIQFQNNGVVDDSQLPKDRFSAERLKGVDSTLKIQPAKLEDSAVYLCASSSIGIQNYGYTFGSGTRLTVV.

The chain carries TRBV7-6 and TRBJ2-3, with a possible D match to TRBD2 (5 bases). This CDR3 contains 14 residues. With 5 bases removed from V and 4 bases from J, the gap between germline ends came to 13 bases. Germline CDR1 reads SGHVS; CDR2 reads FNYEAQ. The CDR3 nucleotides read TGTGCCAGCAGCCCCGCGGCGGGTTCAGATACGCAGTATTTT. As protein: CASSPAAGSDTQYF.

The chain has TRBV27 and TRBJ1-2; 9 bases match TRBD1. V was clipped by 8 bases and J by 4 bases; unmatched bases: 11. There are 15 residues in the CDR3. Germline CDR1 and CDR2: MNHEY and SMNVEV (reference sequence). CDR3: CASGPWDREGYGYTF. The CDR3 DNA sequence: TGTGCCAGCGGACCTTGGGACAGGGAAGGCTATGGCTACACCTTC.